Following are 17 T cell receptor beta chains from one sample sequenced in a study of T cell repertoires in cytomegalovirus infection. These receptors' antigens are unknown. TCRdb re-called the reads with MiXCR, one entry per CDR3 protein. The sample includes about 900,000 distinct CDR3 sequences, more than 25% of them seen just once. Material: cultured CD8+ T cells from PBMCs, obtained from culture after CMV antigen stimulation. These receptors were taken from a human donor in good health (CMV status not recorded). Some clones in this sample may be carry-over from other donors' samples.

The sample holds many counts of this clonotype. The chain couples TRBV7-2 to TRBJ2-1; TRBD2 matches 9 bases. Germline CDR1 reads SGHTA; CDR2 reads FQGNSA. V shed 3 bases and J 0 bases; nucleotides not matched to a gene: 6. The CDR3 covers 17 residues. The CDR3 nucleotides are TGTGCCAGCAGCTTGCTTAGCGGGGGAGTCTCCTACAATGAGCAGTTCTTC. Translating gives CASSLLSGGVSYNEQFF.

Concerning this clonotype: Its ends do not fully match the called genes, so a read error is possible. The J gene is TRBJ2-1, the V gene TRBV7-7; D is perhaps TRBD2 (6 bases). This CDR3 spans 13 amino acids. Per the germline V gene, CDR1 is SSHAT and CDR2 is FNYEAQ (reference sequence). The CDR3 nucleotides read TGTGCTAGCAGCCCGGAGGGGCACAATGAGCAGTTCTTC. This gives the protein CASSPEGHNEQFF.

The rearrangement joins TRBV9 to TRBJ2-3; possibly TRBD2 for D (7 bases). This CDR3 is 18 amino acids long. The germline CDR1 and CDR2 sequences are SGDLS and YYNGEE. V dropped 0 bases and J dropped 0 bases, with 17 bases sitting between them. CDR3 in amino acids: CASSVAVSGGGSTDTQYF. Here the CDR3 DNA reads TGTGCCAGCAGCGTAGCGGTCTCCGGCGGGGGCAGCACAGATACGCAGTATTTT.

The CDR3: CSAGRDRGYYEQYF. The CDR3 nucleotides are TGCAGTGCCGGGAGGGACAGGGGGTACTACGAGCAGTACTTC. J is TRBJ2-7 and V is TRBV20-1; 11 bases match TRBD1. CDR3 length: 14 amino acids. The junction had 7 bases not matched to a gene; V was cut back by 6 bases and J by 3 bases. The germline gives CDR1 DFQATT, CDR2 SNEGSKA (reference sequence).

This clonotype was observed many times. A much larger clone lies one base from this, so it may be a read error. The V and J genes are TRBV5-6 and TRBJ2-2; D call uncertain. This CDR3 has 12 amino acids. V lost 2 bases and J 3 bases, leaving 2 bases between the germline ends. Germline CDR1 SGHDT, CDR2 YYEEEE. The CDR3 nucleotides read TGTGCCAGCAGCTTATACACCGGGGAGCTGTTTTTT. It is translated as CASSLYTGELFF.

There are a few counts of this clonotype. The chain employs TRBV7-9 and TRBJ2-3; 8 bases map to TRBD1. The V gene end was trimmed by 5 bases and the J gene end by 4 bases; junction bases not matched to a gene: 11. The CDR3 length is 16 residues. Germline V lookup: CDR1 SEHNR, CDR2 FQNEAQ (reference sequence). This chain's CDR3 is CASSIPGGKEADTQYF. CDR3 DNA sequence: TGTGCCAGCAGCATCCCAGGGGGCAAAGAGGCAGATACGCAGTATTTT.

This clonotype was picked up a small number of times. This sequence joins TRBV27 and TRBJ1-5, with D perhaps matching TRBD1 (6 bases). CDR1 and CDR2 from the germline V gene are MNHEY and SMNVEV (reference sequence). The length of the CDR3 is 16 residues. The ends were cut back, 1 base at V and 5 bases at J, with 15 bases in the middle. This CDR3 is CASSLLAGQRDQPQHF. The CDR3 nucleotides read TGTGCCAGCAGTTTATTAGCGGGACAAAGAGATCAGCCCCAGCATTTT.

This clonotype has a handful of counts. The V call is TRBV7-3, the J call TRBJ2-2, with a weak D call TRBD1 (5 bases). V lost 2 bases, J lost 7 bases, and 14 bases lay in between. This CDR3 has 15 residues. The germline gives CDR1 SGHTA, CDR2 FQGTGA. CDR3: CASSLHLRGSGELFF. CDR3 DNA sequence: TGTGCCAGCAGCTTACACCTTAGGGGTAGCGGGGAGCTGTTTTTT.

This clonotype was picked up a small number of times. V gene TRBV6-1 combines with J gene TRBJ1-2; perhaps TRBD1 as D (6 bases). The CDR3 is made up of 14 amino acids. Germline CDR1 and CDR2: MNHNS and SASEGT. The V gene lost 5 bases and the J gene lost 4 bases, with 14 bases spanning the gap. This chain's CDR3 is CASSSTDRSYGYTF. The CDR3 DNA reads as TGTGCCAGCAGTTCTACGGACAGAAGCTATGGCTACACCTTC.

This clonotype was counted between two and nine times. The genes are TRBV3-1 and TRBJ2-6; no definite D call. This CDR3 comprises 15 residues. Germline V gene sequence: CDR1 LGHDT, CDR2 YNNKEL (reference sequence). The V gene lost 5 bases and the J gene lost 2 bases, with 10 bases spanning the gap. DNA of the CDR3: TGTGCCAGCAGCACGCCCGACGCTGGGGCCAACGTCCTGACTTTC. Amino acid sequence: CASSTPDAGANVLTF. Supplemented by reference TRBV3-1 and TRBJ2-6, the full variable domain reads DTAVSQTPKYLVTQMGNDKSIKCEQNLGHDTMYWYKQDSKKFLKIMFSYNNKELIINETVPNRFSPKSPDKAHLNLHINSLELGDSAVYFCASSTPDAGANVLTFGAGSRLTVL.

This CDR3 reads CASSLVVYLGTDLNQPQHF. CDR3 coding DNA: TGTGCCAGCAGCTTAGTAGTGTACTTAGGGACAGATTTGAATCAGCCCCAGCATTTT. The chain combines TRBV7-8 with TRBJ1-5, with 7 bases fitting TRBD1. This CDR3 has 19 amino acids. The germline V gene has CDR1 SGHVS and CDR2 FQNEAQ. V gave up 1 base and J gave up 4 bases; unmatched junction bases: 16.

As DNA, the CDR3 is TGTGCCAGTAGTATAGGGGACACGGTGACAGGTTCCACGACCACCGGGGAGCTGTTTTTT. This encodes CASSIGDTVTGSTTTGELFF. The chain is built from TRBV19 and TRBJ2-2, with a possible D match to TRBD1 (6 bases). V dropped 1 base and J dropped 4 bases, with 25 bases sitting between them. This CDR3 comprises 20 residues. The germline V gene has CDR1 LNHDA and CDR2 SQIVND (reference sequence).

The gene calls are TRBV12-3 or TRBV12-4 and TRBJ1-5; D not certain. V lost 11 bases to trimming and J lost 2 bases, with 10 bases between them. The CDR3 is 12 residues long. CDR3 nucleotide sequence: TGTGCCGGAGCGACGGGCAATCAGCCCCAGCATTTT. This codes for CAGATGNQPQHF.

This clonotype has a handful of counts. J is TRBJ1-5 and V is TRBV24-1, with a possible D match to TRBD1 (6 bases). Trimming pared 7 bases from V and 3 bases from J, leaving 18 bases between. The germline gives CDR1 KGHDR, CDR2 SFDVKD. This CDR3 has 16 residues. CDR3 protein: CATRSDRTEDNQPQHF. CDR3 DNA sequence: TGTGCCACCAGAAGTGATCGGACAGAGGACAATCAGCCCCAGCATTTT.

Concerning this clonotype itself: A junction boundary mismatches the germline segment, possibly from a read error. This chain links TRBV5-3 with TRBJ1-1; D remains ambiguous. TRBV5-3 is an ORF, with its function uncertain. The CDR3 spans 14 residues. CDR3 DNA: TGTGCCAGCAGCTTGAGCCTAACGGGCACTGAAGCTTTCTTT. As protein: CASSLSLTGTEAFF.

The gene calls are TRBV29-1 and TRBJ1-1; 7 positions agree with TRBD1. The J segment lost 5 bases and the V segment lost 5 bases, leaving 8 bases of the junction unmatched. Per germline, CDR1 SQVTM and CDR2 ANQGSEA. This CDR3 has 13 amino acids. The CDR3 sequence is CSVTRQGRTEAFF. DNA of the CDR3: TGCAGCGTTACAAGACAGGGTAGGACTGAAGCTTTCTTT.

This clonotype was counted only a few times. The chain couples TRBV9 to TRBJ1-4; D is undetermined. CDR3 size: 15 residues. The V end was cut by 0 bases, the J end by 0 bases, with 6 bases between. Germline CDR1 reads SGDLS; CDR2 reads YYNGEE. CDR3 sequence (DNA): TGTGCCAGCAGCGTAGGAAGAGCAACTAATGAAAAACTGTTTTTT. It is translated as CASSVGRATNEKLFF.